These T cell receptor beta chains were read from a single sample in a study of cytomegalovirus exposure and HLA in healthy donors. The table came from immunoSEQ multiplex PCR; TCRdb's copy has only in-frame clones and leaves some out. The sample comprises 150,000 to 200,000 clones, roughly 74% of which are singletons, and roughly 7.6% rests with the top ten. Sequenced material: PBMCs. All receptors derive from a woman between 35 and 50 years old in good health and CMV-seropositive. Each CDR3 is given with its conserved first and last residue. Each record gives: clone size, V gene, J gene, D gene, CDR3 DNA, CDR3 protein. D genes are given only for firm matches. Size values are once, few and many counts, or a class for expanded clones, and some rows have none.

>-|TRBV7-9|TRBJ2-1|-
TGTGCCAGCAGCGGAGCGGGCTCATTCTACAATGAGCAGTTCTTC
CASSGAGSFYNEQFF
>-|TRBV25-1|TRBJ2-1|TRBD2
TGTGCCACCCATAGCGGGGGTAGTTACAATGAGCAGTTCTTC
CATHSGGSYNEQFF
>few|TRBV7-9|TRBJ2-7|TRBD1
TGTGCCAGCAGCTTAGAGGGGGCTATAAGCTCCTACGAGCAGTACTTC
CASSLEGAISSYEQYF
>-|TRBV2|TRBJ2-5|-
TGTGCCAGCGCCCGACCAACCCCGGAGATCGGCCAAGAGACCCAGTACTTC
CASARPTPEIGQETQYF
>-|TRBV7-9|TRBJ2-2|-
TGTGCCAGCACCCGGGTGCTAGAGGTCGGGGAGCTGTTTTTT
CASTRVLEVGELFF
>-|TRBV4-2|TRBJ2-3|TRBD2
TGTGCCAGCAGCCAGCACGGGACTAGCGGGAGGGCCGGGACAGATACGCAGTATTTT
CASSQHGTSGRAGTDTQYF
>-|TRBV6-1|TRBJ2-4|TRBD1
TGTGCCAGCAGTGAAAGACAGGGGGGAAACATTCAGTACTTC
CASSERQGGNIQYF
>-|TRBV7-9|TRBJ2-7|TRBD1
TGTGCCAGCAGCTCATTCCCCGGGACAGGGGACGCCTACGAGCAGTACTTC
CASSSFPGTGDAYEQYF
>-|TRBV19|TRBJ2-1|TRBD2
TGTGCCAGTAGCGATAGCGGGAGGGCCGCCTACAATGAGCAGTTCTTC
CASSDSGRAAYNEQFF
>-|TRBV19|TRBJ2-1|TRBD1
TGTGCCAGTAGTATGATAGGACAGGGCTTGAATGAGCAGTTCTTC
CASSMIGQGLNEQFF
>-|TRBV14|TRBJ2-1|TRBD2
TGTGCCAGCAGCCAGGCCCCTCGGGAGGGTCGGTTCTTC
CASSQAPREGRFF
>-|TRBV30|TRBJ2-3|TRBD2
TGTGCCTGGACTAGCGGGAGAGATACGCAGTATTTT
CAWTSGRDTQYF
>-|TRBV2|TRBJ2-7|TRBD2
TGTGCCAGCAGTGAAGAGGCCACGGGGTCACCGGGACTAGGGGCGCAGTACTTC
CASSEEATGSPGLGAQYF
>-|TRBV19|TRBJ2-6|TRBD1
TGTGCCAGTAGTATGGGACAGGGGACTGGGGCCAACGTCCTGACTTTC
CASSMGQGTGANVLTF
>-|TRBV5-1|TRBJ2-7|-
TGCGCCAGCAGCTTGGAGGGCGGGACCTACGAGCAGTACTTC
CASSLEGGTYEQYF
>-|TRBV6-6|TRBJ1-5|TRBD1
TGTGCCAGCAGCCGCGGACAGGGCCACAATCAGCCCCAGCATTTT
CASSRGQGHNQPQHF
>-|TRBV5-1|TRBJ2-7|-
TGCGCCAGCAGCTTGGTGCCGGGTTCCTACGAGCAGTACTTC
CASSLVPGSYEQYF
>-|TRBV7-7|TRBJ2-5|-
TGTGCTAGCAGCTTAGGGGCCAGCCTAGAGACCCAGTACTTC
CASSLGASLETQYF
>-|TRBV7-2|TRBJ2-3|-
TGTGCCAGCAGTTTCCTAGCGCAATTGCTCTCTAGCACAGATACGCAGTATTTT
CASSFLAQLLSSTDTQYF
>-|TRBV9|TRBJ2-5|TRBD2
TGTGCCAGCAGCGTAGGGTTAGCGGGACTCCAAGAGACCCAGTACTTC
CASSVGLAGLQETQYF
>-|TRBV11-2|TRBJ1-2|-
TGTGCCAGCAGTCGGCGCGGGGGGCGCGGCTATGGCTACACCTTC
CASSRRGGRGYGYTF
>-|TRBV28|TRBJ1-5|TRBD1
TGTGCCAGCAGCCTTGCCGGGACAGGAGATTATCAGCCCCAGCATTTT
CASSLAGTGDYQPQHF
>-|TRBV7-3|TRBJ2-1|TRBD2
TGTGCCAGCAGCTTATTTGAACTAGCGGGAGTAGGGAATGAGCAGTTCTTC
CASSLFELAGVGNEQFF
>-|TRBV9|TRBJ2-1|TRBD1
TGTGCCAGCAGCCAAACCGGACAGGGGGCCGCCTACAATGAGCAGTTCTTC
CASSQTGQGAAYNEQFF
>-|TRBV28|TRBJ1-1|TRBD1
TGTGCCAGCAGTCTTTCCGGACAGGGAATGAACACTGAAGCTTTCTTT
CASSLSGQGMNTEAFF
>-|TRBV9|TRBJ1-1|-
TGTGCCAGCAGCGTATCATGGAGGGACACTGAAGCTTTCTTT
CASSVSWRDTEAFF
>-|TRBV7-3|TRBJ2-7|TRBD2
TGTGCCAGCAGCCTAGGGCTAGCGGGAGGCTACTACGAGCAGTACTTC
CASSLGLAGGYYEQYF
>-|TRBV2|TRBJ1-4|-
TGTGCCAGCAGTGCCCAAGGGGCTATAGAAGAAAAACTGTTTTTT
CASSAQGAIEEKLFF
>once|TRBV27|TRBJ1-5|TRBD1
TGTGCCAGCAGTCTCATATTCACCGGGACAGAAAATCAGCCCCAGCATTTT
CASSLIFTGTENQPQHF
>-|TRBV2|TRBJ2-5|-
TGTGCCAGCAGTGAAGGATTCCACTCGGAGACCCAGTACTTC
CASSEGFHSETQYF
>once|TRBV28|TRBJ2-7|-
TGTGCCAGCAGTTTACCCACTGCCCTCTACGAGCAGTACTTC
CASSLPTALYEQYF
>-|TRBV10-2|TRBJ1-5|-
TGCGCCAGCAGTGCGGCACCGGGAGAATATAGCAATCAGCCCCAGCATTTT
CASSAAPGEYSNQPQHF
>-|TRBV2|TRBJ1-5|-
TGTGCCAGCAGTGGACAGGTTTTTCAGCCCCAGCATTTT
CASSGQVFQPQHF
>-|TRBV7-2|TRBJ2-3|TRBD2
TGTGCCAGCAGCGCCCGAGGAGGGAGGGCAACAGATACGCAGTATTTT
CASSARGGRATDTQYF
>-|TRBV6-5|TRBJ1-2|-
TGTGCCACCCGCTCTCCCATGAGGGCCTATGGCTACACCTTC
CATRSPMRAYGYTF
>-|TRBV6-1|TRBJ1-6|-
TGTGCCACGGGACGGGACTACCCTAATTCACCCCTCCACTTT
CATGRDYPNSPLHF
>few|TRBV4-1|TRBJ2-7|TRBD1
TGCGCCAGCAGCCAAGATCTGTCAGGGGGATTCGCCTACGAGCAGTACTTC
CASSQDLSGGFAYEQYF
>-|TRBV18|TRBJ2-3|-
TGTGCCAGCTCACCACCGGGGCTGGCCGGGAGTGTGTTTAGGGCAGATACGCAGTATTTT
CASSPPGLAGSVFRADTQYF
>-|TRBV11-1|TRBJ1-1|-
TGTGCCAGCAGCCTGGGTCGGCCCCGCGGCACTGAAGCTTTCTTT
CASSLGRPRGTEAFF
>few|TRBV19|TRBJ1-5|TRBD1
TGTGCCAGTAGGGACAGGGGGCGAGGTGGCAATCAGCCCCAGCATTTT
CASRDRGRGGNQPQHF
>-|TRBV18|TRBJ1-3|TRBD1
TGTGCCAGCTTCACAGGGGGCTCTGTTGGAAACACCATATATTTT
CASFTGGSVGNTIYF